The clone carrying this TCR beta chain was found a few times. This sample was taken from a study of blood T cells in healthy people across ages. The CDR3 spans 15 residues. Looked up from germline, CDR1 is DFQATT and CDR2 is SNEGSKA (reference sequence). V was shortened by 0 bases and J by 4 bases, with 10 bases between the two germline ends. A second PCR of 7 to 11 cycles used a sample-barcoded 5' primer and a J-beta primer mix. A template-switch adaptor that had 12 random nucleotides put a tag on each cDNA molecule. Using its own MiXCR run on the 5' RACE reads, TCRdb lists one record per CDR3 protein. Of around 800,000 distinct CDR3 sequences in the sample, roughly 24% were seen once. Separately, the same data were catalogued under a study of T cells of mothers and their children. That paper notes: All donors were healthy and Caucasian; they were a few mothers and their six children.

The receptor was derived from a boy under 18 in good health. The chain uses TRBV20-1 and TRBJ2-6; unclear D gene. Sequences were obtained from blood. The CDR3 spells CSARDGLAGANVLTF. CDR3 bases: TGCAGTGCTAGAGATGGCTTGGCCGGGGCCAACGTCCTGACTTTC.